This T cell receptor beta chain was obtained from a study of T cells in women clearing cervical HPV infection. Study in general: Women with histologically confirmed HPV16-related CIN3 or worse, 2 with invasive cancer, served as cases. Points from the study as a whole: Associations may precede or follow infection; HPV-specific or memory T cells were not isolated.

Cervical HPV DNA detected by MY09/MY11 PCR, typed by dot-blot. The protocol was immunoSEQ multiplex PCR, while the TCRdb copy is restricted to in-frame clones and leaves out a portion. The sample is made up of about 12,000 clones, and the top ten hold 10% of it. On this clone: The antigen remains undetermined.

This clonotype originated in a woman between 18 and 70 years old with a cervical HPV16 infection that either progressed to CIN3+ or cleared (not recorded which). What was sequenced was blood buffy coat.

CDR3 residues: CASSGIGQVGNEAFF. Incomplete CDR3 DNA: TGTGCCAGTAGTGGCATCGGACAGGTTGGAAATGAA. This rearrangement joins TRBV19 to TRBJ1-1; 7 positions match TRBD1. The read gets to within 3 residues of the CDR3 end, and the germline J gene fills in the rest. Germline V CDR1 and CDR2: LNHDA, SQIVND (reference sequence). J gave up 7 bases and V 5 bases, and 13 bases lay outside the gene matches. The CDR3 spans 15 residues.